This entry concerns a single T cell receptor beta chain. What it binds is unknown. A much larger clone differs from this one at a single base, so this may be a read error. These data are taken from a study of tumor-infiltrating lymphocytes in primary liver carcinoma. Study information: Patients comprised men and women whose ages fell between 30 and 69 years.

Bulk tissue was left unsorted, and RNA and DNA were co-extracted from about 19-30 mg of it. Treatment-naive at the time, the patients had chronic HBV infection. Each tumor specimen held more than 90% viable tumor cells. Reverse transcription of roughly 0.45 ug total RNA with a constant-region primer produced TCR beta cDNA. Three nested multiplex PCR rounds of slightly modified ARM-PCR generated TCR beta libraries. Rounds one and two of PCR, each of approximately 11 cycles, were primed with TRBV1-TRBV30 forward primers and a C-beta reverse primer. Each CDR3 protein gets one entry after TCRdb re-called the multiplex PCR reads with MiXCR. The sample consists of 60,000 to 90,000 distinct CDR3 sequences, 60% to 75% of them appearing once. This CDR3 has 15 residues. Germline V gives CDR1 MDHEN, CDR2 SYDVKM. Regarding the study as a whole: A significantly higher top-250-clone fraction was recorded for tumors than for blood (p = 0.039).

The chain has TRBV28 and TRBJ1-2; D remains unclear. The clonotype originates from a man aged 35-49 years with primary liver carcinoma and hepatitis B virus infection. The sample comprised liver tumor tissue from sampling region 4. Subset specified: tumor region T4, right-lateral pole. The CDR3 bases are TGTGCCAGCAGTCTTCGCGAAGGGCGTAACTTTGGCTACACCTTC. This codes for CASSLREGRNFGYTF.